This T cell receptor (beta chain) derives from a study of regulatory T cells in long-lasting Graves disease. V was cut by 0 bases and J by 0 bases, with 11 bases left in between. Germline values: CDR1 WSHSY, CDR2 SAAADI. This CDR3 is 17 amino acids long. Broader study findings: Persistent disease samples used TRBV28, TRBJ1-2 and TRBJ2-5 preferentially.

This clonotype was recorded at least ten times. Antigen specificity is unknown. This sample's time point: newly diagnosed GD, antithyroid drugs for less than 3 months. From RNA extracted from PBMCs, the TCR library was made. With iRepertoire HTBI primers and Arm-PCR of CDR3 regions, TCR beta libraries were built. TCRdb used MiXCR to reprocess the multiplex PCR reads, holding one entry per CDR3 protein. Found here are over 200,000 distinct CDR3 sequences, approximately 20% of them singletons; the top ten hold approximately 20%. This sequence originates from a female donor with Graves disease. The chain links TRBV10-2 to TRBJ1-4; D is perhaps TRBD1 (6 bases). The sample was peripheral blood mononuclear cells (PBMCs), taken at new diagnosis, from a patient treated with antithyroid drugs. CDR3 sequence (DNA): TGCGCCAGCAGTGAGTCGGCAGGGGCCACAACTAATGAAAAACTGTTTTTT. Translation: CASSESAGATTNEKLFF.